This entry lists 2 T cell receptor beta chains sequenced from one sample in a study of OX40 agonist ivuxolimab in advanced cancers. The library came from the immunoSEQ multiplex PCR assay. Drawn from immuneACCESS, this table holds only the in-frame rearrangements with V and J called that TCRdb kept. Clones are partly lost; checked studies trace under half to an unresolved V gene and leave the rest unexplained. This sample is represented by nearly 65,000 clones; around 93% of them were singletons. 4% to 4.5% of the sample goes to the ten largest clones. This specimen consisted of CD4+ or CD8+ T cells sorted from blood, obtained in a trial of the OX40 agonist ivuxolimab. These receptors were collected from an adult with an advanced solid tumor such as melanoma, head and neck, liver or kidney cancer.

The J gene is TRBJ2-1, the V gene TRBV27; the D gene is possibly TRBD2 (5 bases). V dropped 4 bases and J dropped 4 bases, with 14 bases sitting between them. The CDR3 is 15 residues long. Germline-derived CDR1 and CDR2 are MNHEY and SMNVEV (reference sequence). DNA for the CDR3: TGTGCCAGCAGTTCAAGCGGCGATGTTTACAATGAGCAGTTCTTC. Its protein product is CASSSSGDVYNEQFF.

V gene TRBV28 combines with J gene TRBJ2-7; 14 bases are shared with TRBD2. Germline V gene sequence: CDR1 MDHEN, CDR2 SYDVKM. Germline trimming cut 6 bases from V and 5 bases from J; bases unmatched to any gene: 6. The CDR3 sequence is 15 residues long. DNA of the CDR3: TGTGCCAGCAGCCAGGGACTAGCGGGAGTTAACGAGCAGTACTTC. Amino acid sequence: CASSQGLAGVNEQYF.